This TCR beta chain was documented in a study of blood T cell repertoires in COVID-19. Looking at the study overall: Spain, Italy and the United States supplied samples that represented acute and convalescent COVID-19. T cells, B-cell-depleted T cells, or PBMCs provided the cDNA or gDNA that served as material.

This clone was seen a few times. Per the original methods: Quantification of nucleated cells was approximated via reference gene primer amplification. Profiling relied on immunoSEQ multiplex PCR, and the TCRdb table lists in-frame clones only, not all of them. V and J calls and clone size are copied from that table; D and trimming were computed from the DNA. The repertoire holds fewer than 200,000 clones, more than 75% seen once, with around 0.88% in the top ten. This CDR3 has 14 residues. The germline CDR1 and CDR2 sequences are DFQATT and SNEGSKA (reference sequence). Trimming cost V 4 bases and J 3 bases; bases outside gene matches: 4.

This receptor was obtained from a woman in her late teens or twenties who had recovered from COVID-19. The chain recombines TRBV20-1 with TRBJ1-2, with 11 positions matching TRBD1. The sample consisted of peripheral blood. The CDR3 DNA is TGCAGTGCTAATGAGGACAGGGGGCACTATGGCTACACCTTC. Its translation: CSANEDRGHYGYTF.